A selection of T cell receptor beta chains follows, all from one sample in a study of T cells after yellow fever vaccination. TCRdb redid the calling of the 5' RACE reads with MiXCR, one entry per CDR3 protein. Of about 170,000 distinct CDR3 sequences in the sample, 5.5% to 8% are singletons; the top ten hold just under 3%. Specimen: CD4+ T cells sorted from PBMCs, collected on the day of the first yellow fever vaccination. The receptors originated from a man aged 18 to 30 who received the YFV17D yellow fever vaccine. Each CDR3 is given with its conserved first and last residue. Fields, in order: D gene, V gene, J gene, clone size, CDR3 protein, CDR3 DNA. D genes are given only for firm matches. The size of a clone is reported for some rows only, either as once, few or many, or as a class for expanded clones.

.	TRBV18	TRBJ2-3	many	CASSQGQVRDTQYF	TGTGCCAGCTCACAGGGGCAGGTCAGAGATACGCAGTATTTT
TRBD1	TRBV5-1	TRBJ1-3	many	CASSRETGAGNTIYF	TGCGCCAGCAGCCGCGAGACAGGGGCTGGAAACACCATATATTTT
.	TRBV20-1	TRBJ2-2	many	CSAREEGPGGELFF	TGCAGTGCTAGAGAGGAGGGGCCGGGCGGGGAGCTGTTTTTT
.	TRBV28	TRBJ1-2	few	CASSSPGSGGYGYTF	TGTGCCAGCAGCTCTCCGGGCTCGGGGGGGTATGGCTACACCTTC
.	TRBV3-1	TRBJ2-1	many	CASSQDSILREQFF	TGTGCCAGCAGCCAAGATTCGATCCTACGCGAGCAGTTCTTC
.	TRBV5-4	TRBJ2-7	few	CASSPGRQSYEQYF	TGTGCCAGCAGCCCGGGACGGCAGTCCTACGAGCAGTACTTC
TRBD2	TRBV12-3/TRBV12-4	TRBJ2-4	few	CASSAAGVGIQYF	TGTGCCAGCAGCGCGGCGGGGGTGGGCATTCAGTACTTC
.	TRBV30	TRBJ2-4	many	CAWTPGSYLAKNIQYF	TGTGCCTGGACCCCCGGGTCCTATCTAGCCAAAAACATTCAGTACTTC
.	TRBV5-1	TRBJ2-7	few	CASSSTTGFTYEQYF	TGCGCCAGCAGCTCCACTACAGGGTTCACCTACGAGCAGTACTTC
.	TRBV5-1	TRBJ2-1	many	CASSLAVSGTASNEQFF	TGCGCCAGCAGCTTGGCCGTTAGCGGGACAGCCAGCAATGAGCAGTTCTTC
.	TRBV7-8	TRBJ2-1	many	CASSLPRQAYNEQFF	TGTGCCAGCAGCTTACCCCGACAGGCTTACAATGAGCAGTTCTTC
TRBD2	TRBV7-6	TRBJ2-3	few	CASSVLTSGGYYTDTQYF	TGTGCCAGCAGCGTACTGACTAGCGGGGGGTACTACACAGATACGCAGTATTTT
TRBD1	TRBV24-1	TRBJ2-2	few	CATSDPGTGFTGELFF	TGTGCCACCAGTGATCCCGGGACAGGATTCACCGGGGAGCTGTTTTTT
.	TRBV5-1	TRBJ2-3	many	CASSLTGRISTDTQYF	TGCGCCAGCAGCTTGACAGGGAGAATTAGCACAGATACGCAGTATTTT
TRBD2	TRBV7-6	TRBJ2-5	many	CASSLSSGDQETQYF	TGTGCCAGCAGCCTCTCTAGCGGGGATCAAGAGACCCAGTACTTC
.	TRBV30	TRBJ1-3	.	CAWSVPVPGNTIYF	TGTGCCTGGAGTGTTCCAGTCCCTGGAAACACCATATATTTT
.	TRBV7-9	TRBJ1-1	many	CASSFDNTEAFF	TGTGCCAGCAGCTTCGACAACACTGAAGCTTTCTTT
.	TRBV5-4	TRBJ2-5	.	CASSLDSWETQYF	TGTGCCAGCAGCTTGGACTCGTGGGAGACCCAGTACTTC
.	TRBV6-2/TRBV6-3	TRBJ1-5	.	CASSPQPDSNQPQHF	TGTGCCAGCAGCCCCCAGCCGGACAGTAATCAGCCCCAGCATTTT
.	TRBV6-1	TRBJ2-4	.	CASSPGQLAKNIQYF	TGTGCCAGCAGCCCCGGACAACTAGCCAAAAACATTCAGTACTTC
TRBD1	TRBV10-3	TRBJ2-6	.	CAISVGDRGRDGANVLTF	TGTGCCATCAGTGTGGGGGACAGGGGTCGGGATGGGGCCAACGTCCTGACTTTC
.	TRBV6-5	TRBJ1-6	many	CASSYSNENYSPLHF	TGTGCCAGCAGTTACTCGAACGAAAACTATTCACCCCTCCACTTT
.	TRBV6-5	TRBJ1-6	few	CASSYSGGDSPLHF	TGTGCCAGCAGTTACTCAGGGGGTGATTCACCCCTCCACTTT
.	TRBV6-2/TRBV6-3	TRBJ2-3	few	CASRQDTDTQYF	TGTGCCAGCCGACAGGACACAGATACGCAGTATTTT
TRBD1	TRBV4-3	TRBJ2-2	many	CASSLQQGARNTGELFF	TGCGCCAGCAGCCTCCAACAGGGGGCCCGAAACACCGGGGAGCTGTTTTTT
.	TRBV20-1	TRBJ2-3	many	CSASSSQGFTDTQYF	TGCAGTGCTAGCTCAAGTCAGGGGTTCACAGATACGCAGTATTTT
.	TRBV20-1	TRBJ2-5	few	CSAVWGAIETQYF	TGCAGCGCAGTTTGGGGGGCAATAGAGACCCAGTACTTC
TRBD2	TRBV5-1	TRBJ2-1	many	CASSLGFTSGGGSYNEQFF	TGCGCCAGCAGCTTGGGATTTACTAGCGGGGGGGGCTCCTACAATGAGCAGTTCTTC
.	TRBV3-1	TRBJ1-1	.	CASSQGSYGTEAFF	TGTGCCAGCAGCCAAGGTAGCTACGGCACTGAAGCTTTCTTT
TRBD1	TRBV3-1	TRBJ1-6	.	CASSQNRGGSPLHF	TGTGCCAGCAGCCAAAACAGGGGCGGTTCACCCCTCCACTTT
.	TRBV4-3	TRBJ2-3	.	CASSQDPEQPRTDTQYF	TGCGCCAGCAGCCAAGATCCCGAACAGCCGCGCACAGATACGCAGTATTTT
.	TRBV2	TRBJ2-2	.	CASHRNANTGELFF	TGTGCCAGCCATCGGAACGCGAACACCGGGGAGCTGTTTTTT
.	TRBV7-3	TRBJ2-3	once	CASSLPATGTDTQYF	TGTGCCAGCAGCTTACCAGCCACGGGCACAGATACGCAGTATTTT
.	TRBV20-1	TRBJ2-3	many	CSAWGNTDTQYF	TGCAGTGCCTGGGGAAACACAGATACGCAGTATTTT
TRBD1	TRBV10-3	TRBJ1-4	.	CAISDRGPEKLFF	TGTGCCATCAGTGACAGGGGGCCTGAAAAACTGTTTTTT
.	TRBV12-3/TRBV12-4	TRBJ2-2	many	CASSPGPTNTGELFF	TGTGCCAGCAGTCCAGGGCCAACGAACACCGGGGAGCTGTTTTTT
.	TRBV3-1	TRBJ1-5	many	CASSQGRIGSNQPQHF	TGTGCCAGCAGCCAAGGCCGAATCGGGAGCAATCAGCCCCAGCATTTT
.	TRBV20-1	TRBJ2-7	many	CSARDPLGGPSEQYF	TGCAGTGCTAGAGACCCACTGGGGGGGCCCAGCGAGCAGTACTTC
TRBD1	TRBV4-2	TRBJ1-1	few	CASSPRQGNSGAFF	TGTGCCAGCAGCCCTAGACAGGGCAATTCGGGAGCTTTCTTT
.	TRBV4-1	TRBJ2-1	many	CASSSRGEGNNEQFF	TGCGCCAGCAGCTCACGGGGCGAGGGCAACAATGAGCAGTTCTTC
TRBD1	TRBV6-5	TRBJ1-2	few	CASSYGQGEGWSYGYTF	TGTGCCAGCAGTTACGGGCAGGGGGAGGGTTGGTCCTATGGCTACACCTTC
.	TRBV18	TRBJ2-1	.	CASSPYGNEQFF	TGTGCCAGCTCACCATACGGCAATGAGCAGTTCTTC
.	TRBV5-1	TRBJ1-1	.	CASSLDGGARFGFF	TGCGCCAGCAGCTTGGATGGGGGGGCCAGGTTTGGTTTCTTT
TRBD1	TRBV25-1	TRBJ2-3	many	CASRGSYTQYF	TGTGCCTCCAGGGGGAGCTATACGCAGTATTTT
.	TRBV12-3/TRBV12-4	TRBJ2-5	many	CASSPTRTSETQYF	TGTGCCAGCAGTCCTACTAGGACGTCAGAGACCCAGTACTTC
.	TRBV27	TRBJ1-5	many	CASSLRGNNQPQHF	TGTGCCAGCAGTTTGAGGGGGAACAATCAGCCCCAGCATTTT
.	TRBV5-4	TRBJ2-5	many	CASSLASGGSETQYF	TGTGCCAGCAGCTTGGCAAGTGGGGGGTCGGAGACCCAGTACTTC
.	TRBV2	TRBJ2-2	many	CASSDTGTINTGELFF	TGTGCCAGCAGCGATACCGGGACGATAAACACCGGGGAGCTGTTTTTT
TRBD1	TRBV15	TRBJ1-5	many	CATSRERQGNQPQHF	TGTGCCACCAGCAGAGAAAGACAGGGGAATCAGCCCCAGCATTTT
.	TRBV24-1	TRBJ2-1	.	CATSDWGHKALDEQFF	TGTGCCACCAGTGACTGGGGCCACAAGGCTCTCGATGAGCAGTTCTTC
TRBD2	TRBV6-2/TRBV6-3	TRBJ2-1	few	CATSRSGVYNEQFF	TGTGCCACCTCGAGGAGCGGGGTATACAATGAGCAGTTCTTC
.	TRBV7-2	TRBJ1-2	few	CASSFGFYGYTF	TGTGCCAGCAGCTTCGGATTTTACGGCTACACCTTC
.	TRBV10-3	TRBJ2-5	.	CAISEYRGGGETQYF	TGTGCCATCAGTGAATACAGGGGCGGGGGTGAGACCCAGTACTTC
.	TRBV18	TRBJ2-5	many	CASSTSEGETQYF	TGTGCCAGCTCCACGTCGGAGGGGGAGACCCAGTACTTC
.	TRBV11-2	TRBJ1-1	.	CASSLAYTEAFF	TGTGCCAGCAGCTTAGCCTACACTGAAGCTTTCTTT